This T cell receptor beta chain was captured in a study of post-analysis software for immune sequencing data. Study summary: There were relapsing-remitting, secondary progressive and progressive-relapsing multiple sclerosis among the disease courses included. Study-wide results and caveats: Strong co-clustering by F measure was seen for same-batch samples. Significantly decreased normalized Chao1 diversity was recorded for multiple sclerosis patients relative to controls. TRBV5-6, TRBV5-1 and TRBV20-1 belonged to a set of about 5 TRBV segments that were more frequent in patients than controls.

Sequencing libraries made from TCR beta cDNA carried unique molecular identifiers. T cells numbering about 0.85 to 10 million yielded about 500,000 cDNA molecules. In TCRdb, the PCR reads were re-called with MiXCR into one record per CDR3 protein. The sample has 250,000 to 300,000 distinct CDR3 sequences; about 38% are singletons. Trimming removed 9 bases from V and 0 bases from J, with 16 bases in between. Germline lookup yields CDR1 KGHDR and CDR2 SFDVKD. This CDR3 has 16 residues. Comment on this clonotype: Its antigen is not identified.

The specimen sequenced was blood. This chain connects TRBV24-1 to TRBJ2-2; TRBD2 is a possible D gene (5 bases). This receptor was obtained from a girl between 5 and 17 years old with multiple sclerosis. The CDR3, as DNA: TGTGCCACCGGCTGGAGTGGGAGCGCGAACACCGGGGAGCTGTTTTTT. This codes for CATGWSGSANTGELFF.